This T cell receptor beta chain derives from a study of T cells in localized non-small cell lung cancer. Sequencing was performed with immunoSEQ multiplex PCR; in TCRdb, only in-frame clones are kept and a portion is missing. Among about 59,000 clones, approximately 90% were seen once, and the ten largest hold about 20%. This sequence was found in a man aged 35 to 70 with stage I lung adenocarcinoma. This material consisted of peripheral blood, taken before any cancer treatment.

CDR3 sequence (DNA): TGTGCCAGTAGTAGGACAGGTGCGAACACCGGGGAGCTGTTTTTT. Its translation is CASSRTGANTGELFF. V is TRBV19 and J is TRBJ2-2, with 7 nucleotides matching TRBD1. Germline CDR1 LNHDA, CDR2 SQIVND (reference sequence). The CDR3 covers 15 residues. V was clipped by 4 bases and J by 0 bases; unmatched bases: 2.